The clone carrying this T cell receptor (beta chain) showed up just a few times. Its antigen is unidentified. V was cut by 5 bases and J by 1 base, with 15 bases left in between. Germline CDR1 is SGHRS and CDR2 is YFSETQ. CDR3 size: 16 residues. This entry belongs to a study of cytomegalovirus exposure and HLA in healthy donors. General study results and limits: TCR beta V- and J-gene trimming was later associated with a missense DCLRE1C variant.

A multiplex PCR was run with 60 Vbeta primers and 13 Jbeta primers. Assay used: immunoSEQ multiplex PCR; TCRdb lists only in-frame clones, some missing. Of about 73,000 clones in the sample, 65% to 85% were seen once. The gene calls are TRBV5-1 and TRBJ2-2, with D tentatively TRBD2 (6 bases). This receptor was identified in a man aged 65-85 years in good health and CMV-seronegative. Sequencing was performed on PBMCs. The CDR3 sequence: CASRLEGILNTGELFF. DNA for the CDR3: TGCGCCAGCAGGCTGGAGGGTATTCTGAACACCGGGGAGCTGTTTTTT.